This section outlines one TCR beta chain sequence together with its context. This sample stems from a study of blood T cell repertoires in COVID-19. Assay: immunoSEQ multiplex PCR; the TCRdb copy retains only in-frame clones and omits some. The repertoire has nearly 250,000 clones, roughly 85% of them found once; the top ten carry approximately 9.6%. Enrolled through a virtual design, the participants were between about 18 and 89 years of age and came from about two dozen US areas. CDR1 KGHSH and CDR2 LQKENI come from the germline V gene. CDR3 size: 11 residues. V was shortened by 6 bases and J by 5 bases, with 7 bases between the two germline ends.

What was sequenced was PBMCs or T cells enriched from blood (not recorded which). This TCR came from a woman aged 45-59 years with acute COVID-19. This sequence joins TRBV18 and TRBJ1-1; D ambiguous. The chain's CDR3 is CASSRITEAFF. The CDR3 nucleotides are TGTGCCAGCTCCCGTATTACTGAAGCTTTCTTT.